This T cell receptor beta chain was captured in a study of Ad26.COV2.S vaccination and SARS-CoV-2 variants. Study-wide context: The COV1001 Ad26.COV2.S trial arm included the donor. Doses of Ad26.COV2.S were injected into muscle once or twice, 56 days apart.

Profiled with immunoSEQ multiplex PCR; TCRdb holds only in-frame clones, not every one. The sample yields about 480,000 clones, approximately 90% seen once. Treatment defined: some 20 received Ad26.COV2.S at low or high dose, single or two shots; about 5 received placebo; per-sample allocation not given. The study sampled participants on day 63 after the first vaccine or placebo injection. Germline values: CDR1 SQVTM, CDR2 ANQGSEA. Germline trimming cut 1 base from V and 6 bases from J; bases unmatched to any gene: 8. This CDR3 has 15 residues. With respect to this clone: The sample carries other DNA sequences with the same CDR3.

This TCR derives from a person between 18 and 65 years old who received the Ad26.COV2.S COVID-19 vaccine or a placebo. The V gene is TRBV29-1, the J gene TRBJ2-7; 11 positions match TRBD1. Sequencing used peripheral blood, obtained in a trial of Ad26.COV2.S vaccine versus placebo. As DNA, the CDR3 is TGCAGCGTTGAAGGGGACAGGGGGATAATTGGCGAGCAGTACTTC. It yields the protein CSVEGDRGIIGEQYF.